This TCR beta chain was sequenced for a study of T cell changes during pregnancy in multiple sclerosis. This CDR3 is 16 amino acids long. CDR1 and CDR2 from the germline V gene are SEHNR and FQNEAQ (reference sequence). Trimming stripped 3 bases from V and 0 bases from J, with 11 bases between. Profiling relied on immunoSEQ multiplex PCR, and the TCRdb table lists in-frame clones only, not all of them. The sample yields more than 55,000 clones, around 90% seen once. Sequencing was performed on peripheral blood, taken after pregnancy. This chain connects TRBV7-9 to TRBJ2-2; weak D call: TRBD2 (5 bases). The TCR originated in a female donor in good health, enrolled as a control in a pregnancy study. The CDR3: CASSFEGNPNTGELFF. The CDR3 region has the DNA TGTGCCAGCAGCTTCGAGGGTAACCCGAACACCGGGGAGCTGTTTTTT.